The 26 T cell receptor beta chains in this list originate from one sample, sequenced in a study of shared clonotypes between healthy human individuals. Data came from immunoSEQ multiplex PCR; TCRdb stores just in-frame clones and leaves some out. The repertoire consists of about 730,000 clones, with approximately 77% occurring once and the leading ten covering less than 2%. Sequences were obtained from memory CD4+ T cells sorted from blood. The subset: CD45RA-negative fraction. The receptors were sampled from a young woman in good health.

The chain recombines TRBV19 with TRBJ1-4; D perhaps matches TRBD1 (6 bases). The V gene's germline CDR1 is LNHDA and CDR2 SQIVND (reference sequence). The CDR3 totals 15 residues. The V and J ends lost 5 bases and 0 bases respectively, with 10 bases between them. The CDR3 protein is CASSDEGATNEKLFF. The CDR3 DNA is TGTGCCAGTAGTGACGAGGGGGCAACTAATGAAAAACTGTTTTTT.

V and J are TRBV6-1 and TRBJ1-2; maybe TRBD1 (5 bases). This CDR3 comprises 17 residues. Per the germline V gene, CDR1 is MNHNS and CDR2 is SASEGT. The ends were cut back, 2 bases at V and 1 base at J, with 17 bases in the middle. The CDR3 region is CASSERAGTVINYGYTF. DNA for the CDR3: TGTGCCAGCAGTGAACGGGCAGGGACGGTTATTAACTATGGCTACACCTTC.

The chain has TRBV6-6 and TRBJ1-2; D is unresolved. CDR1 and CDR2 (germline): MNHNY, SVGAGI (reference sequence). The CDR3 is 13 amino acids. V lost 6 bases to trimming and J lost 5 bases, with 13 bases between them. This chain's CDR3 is CASRSPEYYGYTF. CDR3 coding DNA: TGTGCCAGCAGAAGCCCGGAATATTATGGCTACACCTTC.

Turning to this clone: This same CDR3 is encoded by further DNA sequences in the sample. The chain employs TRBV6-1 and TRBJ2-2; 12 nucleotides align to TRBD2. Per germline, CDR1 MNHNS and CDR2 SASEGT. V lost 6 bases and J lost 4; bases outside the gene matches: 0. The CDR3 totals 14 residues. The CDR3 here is CASRGLAGTGELFF. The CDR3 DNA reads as TGTGCCAGCAGGGGACTAGCGGGCACCGGGGAGCTGTTTTTT.

CDR3 DNA: TGTGCCAGCACCCCCTATGGAGGGGTTGATTTGAATGAGCAGTTCTTC. This codes for CASTPYGGVDLNEQFF. The gene calls are TRBV5-4 and TRBJ2-1; D possibly corresponds to TRBD2 (6 bases). CDR3 length: 16 residues. CDR1 and CDR2 from the germline V gene are SGHNT and YYREEE (reference sequence). The germline V and J ends were trimmed by 6 bases and 7 bases, with 23 bases remaining between them.

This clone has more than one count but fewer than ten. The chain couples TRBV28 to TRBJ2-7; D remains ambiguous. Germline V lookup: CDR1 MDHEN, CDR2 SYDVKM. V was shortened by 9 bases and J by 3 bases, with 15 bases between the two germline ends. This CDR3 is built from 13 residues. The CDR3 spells CASTVSINYEQYF. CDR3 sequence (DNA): TGTGCCAGTACAGTTTCAATCAACTACGAGCAGTACTTC.

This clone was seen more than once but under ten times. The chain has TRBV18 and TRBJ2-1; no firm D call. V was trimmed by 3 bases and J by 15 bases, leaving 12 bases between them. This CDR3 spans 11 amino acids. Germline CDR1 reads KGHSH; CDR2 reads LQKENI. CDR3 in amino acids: CASSPTLDLFF. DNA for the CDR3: TGTGCCAGCTCACCGACACTGGATCTGTTCTTC.

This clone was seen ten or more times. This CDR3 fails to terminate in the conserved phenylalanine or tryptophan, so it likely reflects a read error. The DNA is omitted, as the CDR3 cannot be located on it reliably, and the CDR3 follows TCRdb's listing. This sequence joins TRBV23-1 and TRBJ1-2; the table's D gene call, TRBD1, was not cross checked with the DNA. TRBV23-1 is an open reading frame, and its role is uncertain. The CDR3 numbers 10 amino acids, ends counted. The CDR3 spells CASSLRDRGI.

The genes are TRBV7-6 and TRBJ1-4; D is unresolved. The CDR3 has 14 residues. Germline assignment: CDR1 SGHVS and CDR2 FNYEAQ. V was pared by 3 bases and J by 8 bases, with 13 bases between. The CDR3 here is CASSFSPGQEKLFF. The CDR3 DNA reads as TGTGCCAGCAGCTTCTCCCCCGGGCAGGAAAAACTGTTTTTT. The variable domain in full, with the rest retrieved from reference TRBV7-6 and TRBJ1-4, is GAGVSQSPRYKVTKRGQDVALRCDPISGHVSLYWYRQALGQGPEFLTYFNYEAQQDKSGLPNDRFSAERPEGSISTLTIQRTEQRDSAMYRCASSFSPGQEKLFFGSGTQLSVL.

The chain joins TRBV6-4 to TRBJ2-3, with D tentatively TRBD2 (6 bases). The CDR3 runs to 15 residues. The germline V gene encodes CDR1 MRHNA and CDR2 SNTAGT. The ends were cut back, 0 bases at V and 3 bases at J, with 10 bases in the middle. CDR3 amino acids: CASSDSGGPTDTQYF. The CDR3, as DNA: TGTGCCAGCAGTGACTCCGGAGGGCCGACAGATACGCAGTATTTT.

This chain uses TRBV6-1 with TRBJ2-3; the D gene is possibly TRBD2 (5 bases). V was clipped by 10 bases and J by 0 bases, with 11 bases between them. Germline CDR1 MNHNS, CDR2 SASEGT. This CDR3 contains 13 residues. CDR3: CATVGKSTDTQYF. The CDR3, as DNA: TGTGCCACCGTCGGGAAGAGCACAGATACGCAGTATTTT.

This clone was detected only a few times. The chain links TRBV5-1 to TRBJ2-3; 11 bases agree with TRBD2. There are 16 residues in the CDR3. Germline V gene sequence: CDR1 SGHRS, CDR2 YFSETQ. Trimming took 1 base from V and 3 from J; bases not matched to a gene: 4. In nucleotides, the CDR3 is TGCGCCAGCAGCTTGACTAGCGGGAGTTTGACAGATACGCAGTATTTT. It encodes CASSLTSGSLTDTQYF.

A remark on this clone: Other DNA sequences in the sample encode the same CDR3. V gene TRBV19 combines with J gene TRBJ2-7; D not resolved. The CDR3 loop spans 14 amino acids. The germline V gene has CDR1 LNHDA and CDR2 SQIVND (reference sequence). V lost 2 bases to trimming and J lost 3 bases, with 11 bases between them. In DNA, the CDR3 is TGTGCCAGTAGTATATCGGATTCCTTCTACGAGCAGTACTTC. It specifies CASSISDSFYEQYF.

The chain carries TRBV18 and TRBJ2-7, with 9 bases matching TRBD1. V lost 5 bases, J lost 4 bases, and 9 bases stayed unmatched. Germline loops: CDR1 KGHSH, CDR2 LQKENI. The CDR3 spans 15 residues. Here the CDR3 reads CASSAAGTGSYEQYF. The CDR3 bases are TGTGCCAGCTCAGCAGCCGGGACAGGGTCGTACGAGCAGTACTTC. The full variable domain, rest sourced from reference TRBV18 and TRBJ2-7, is NAGVMQNPRHLVRRRGQEARLRCSPMKGHSHVYWYRQLPEEGLKFMVYLQKENIIDESGMPKERFSAEFPKEGPSILRIQQVVRGDSAAYFCASSAAGTGSYEQYFGPGTRLTVT.

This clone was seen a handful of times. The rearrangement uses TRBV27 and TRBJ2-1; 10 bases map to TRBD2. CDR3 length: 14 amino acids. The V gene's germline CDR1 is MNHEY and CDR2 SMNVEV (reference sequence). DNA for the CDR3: TGTGCGACGGTACTAGCGGGAAACTACAATGAGCAGTTCTTC. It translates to CATVLAGNYNEQFF.

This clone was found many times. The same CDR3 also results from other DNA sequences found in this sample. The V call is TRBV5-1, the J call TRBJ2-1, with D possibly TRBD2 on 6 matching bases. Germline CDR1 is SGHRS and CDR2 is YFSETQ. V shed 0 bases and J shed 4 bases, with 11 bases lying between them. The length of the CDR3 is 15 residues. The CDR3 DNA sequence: TGCGCCAGCAGCTTGGTGTCGGGAGCATACAATGAGCAGTTCTTC. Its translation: CASSLVSGAYNEQFF.

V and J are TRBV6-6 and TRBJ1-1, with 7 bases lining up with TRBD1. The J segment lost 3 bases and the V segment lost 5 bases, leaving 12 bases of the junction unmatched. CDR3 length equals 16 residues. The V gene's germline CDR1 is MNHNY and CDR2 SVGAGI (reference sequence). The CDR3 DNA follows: TGTGCCAGCAGTACACAGGGGTTGGGTCTTGACACTGAAGCTTTCTTT. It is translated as CASSTQGLGLDTEAFF.

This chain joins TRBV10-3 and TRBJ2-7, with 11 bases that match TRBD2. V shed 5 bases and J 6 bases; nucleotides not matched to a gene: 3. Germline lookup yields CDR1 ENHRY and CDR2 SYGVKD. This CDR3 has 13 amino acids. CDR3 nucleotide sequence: TGTGCCATCAGTTCAACTAGCGGGAGCGAGCAGTACTTC. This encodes CAISSTSGSEQYF.

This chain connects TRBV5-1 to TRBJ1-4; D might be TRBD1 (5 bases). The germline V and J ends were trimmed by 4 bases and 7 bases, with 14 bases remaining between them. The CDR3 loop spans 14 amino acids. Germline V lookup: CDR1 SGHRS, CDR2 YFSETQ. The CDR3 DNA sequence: TGCGCCAGCAGCCCCGGGGGTTACGGTGAAAAACTGTTTTTT. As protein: CASSPGGYGEKLFF.

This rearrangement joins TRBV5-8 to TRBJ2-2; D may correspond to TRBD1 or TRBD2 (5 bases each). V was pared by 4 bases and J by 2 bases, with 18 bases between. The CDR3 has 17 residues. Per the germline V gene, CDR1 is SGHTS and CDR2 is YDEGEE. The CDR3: CASSLTVGTDNTGELFF. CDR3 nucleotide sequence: TGTGCCAGCAGCCTTACGGTCGGGACGGATAACACCGGGGAGCTGTTTTTT.

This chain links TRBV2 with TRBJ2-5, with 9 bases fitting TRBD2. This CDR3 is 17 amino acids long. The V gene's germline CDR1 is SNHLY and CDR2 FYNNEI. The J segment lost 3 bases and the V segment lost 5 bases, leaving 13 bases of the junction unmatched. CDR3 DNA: TGTGCCAGCAGTACTCCCCCCCGACTAGCGGCCGAAGAGACCCAGTACTTC. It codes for CASSTPPRLAAEETQYF.

In DNA, the CDR3 is TGTGCCAGTAGTCGTACCCCGGGACAGGGTTATGAAAAACTGTTTTTT. This sequence encodes CASSRTPGQGYEKLFF. The rearrangement links TRBV19 to TRBJ1-4, with 9 positions matching TRBD1. Trimming cost V 5 bases and J 6 bases; bases outside gene matches: 10. From germline, CDR1 is LNHDA and CDR2 SQIVND (reference sequence). The CDR3 length is 16 residues.

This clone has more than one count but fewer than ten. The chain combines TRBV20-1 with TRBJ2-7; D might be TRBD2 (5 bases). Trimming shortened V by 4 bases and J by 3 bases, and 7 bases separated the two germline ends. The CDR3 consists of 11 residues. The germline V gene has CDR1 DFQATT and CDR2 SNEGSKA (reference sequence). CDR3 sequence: CSANRDYEQYF. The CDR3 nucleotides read TGCAGTGCTAACCGGGACTACGAGCAGTACTTC.

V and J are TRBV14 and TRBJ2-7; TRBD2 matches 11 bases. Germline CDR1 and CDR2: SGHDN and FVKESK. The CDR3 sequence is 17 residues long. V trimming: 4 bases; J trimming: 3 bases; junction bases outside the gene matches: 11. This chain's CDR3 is CASSRGVAGGPHYEQYF. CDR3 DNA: TGTGCCAGCAGCCGCGGGGTAGCGGGAGGGCCTCACTACGAGCAGTACTTC.

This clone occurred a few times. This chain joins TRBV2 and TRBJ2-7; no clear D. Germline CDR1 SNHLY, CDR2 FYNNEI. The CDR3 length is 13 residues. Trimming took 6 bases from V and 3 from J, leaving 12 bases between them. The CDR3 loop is CASRQGSYYEQYF. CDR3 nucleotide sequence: TGTGCCAGCAGGCAAGGGTCTTACTACGAGCAGTACTTC. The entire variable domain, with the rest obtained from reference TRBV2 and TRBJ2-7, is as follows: EPEVTQTPSHQVTQMGQEVILRCVPISNHLYFYWYRQILGQKVEFLVSFYNNEISEKSEIFDDQFSVERPDGSNFTLKIRSTKLEDSAMYFCASRQGSYYEQYFGPGTRLTVT.

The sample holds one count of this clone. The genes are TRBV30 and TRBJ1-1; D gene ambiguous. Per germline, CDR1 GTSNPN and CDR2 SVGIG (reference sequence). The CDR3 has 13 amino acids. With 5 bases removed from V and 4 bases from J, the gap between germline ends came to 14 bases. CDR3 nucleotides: TGTGCCTGGGTCGACTCCTGGGCCACTGAAGCTTTCTTT. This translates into CAWVDSWATEAFF.